Each of the 3 T cell receptor beta chains below was sequenced from the same sample in a study of shared clonotypes between healthy human individuals. Positively selected for CCR7, the CD45RO-negative cells used as naive CD8 cells excluded terminally differentiated effector memory CD45RA+ cells. Repertoires were generated with immunoSEQ multiplex PCR, while TCRdb's copy carries only in-frame clones and drops some. The sample records roughly 2,000,000 clones, approximately 94% being singletons. Sequenced material: naive CD8+ T cells sorted from blood. These receptors originate from a man aged 18 to 29 in good health.

The V call is TRBV7-8, the J call TRBJ1-6; D is unresolved. CDR3 length: 16 amino acids. Germline V gene sequence: CDR1 SGHVS, CDR2 FQNEAQ. V dropped 3 bases and J dropped 8 bases, with 17 bases sitting between them. Here the CDR3 reads CASSFAANYWDSPLHF. Here the CDR3 DNA reads TGTGCCAGCAGCTTCGCGGCCAACTACTGGGATTCACCCCTCCACTTT.

As to this clone: The same CDR3 can be traced to other DNA sequences in this sample. The CDR3 bases are TGTGCCAGCAGTGACGGTTCGAACACTGAAGCTTTCTTT. Translation: CASSDGSNTEAFF. This chain links TRBV6-1 with TRBJ1-1; D is unresolved. This CDR3 is built from 13 residues. The V and J ends lost 3 bases and 1 base respectively, with 6 bases between them. Germline-derived CDR1 and CDR2 are MNHNS and SASEGT.

This clone appeared once. The rearrangement links TRBV29-1 to TRBJ2-7; 10 positions agree with TRBD2. V shed 6 bases and J 2 bases; nucleotides not matched to a gene: 7. Germline-derived CDR1 and CDR2 are SQVTM and ANQGSEA. The CDR3 has 14 residues. Written as DNA, the CDR3 is TGCAGCGTGGGGGGAACTAGCGGGGCCTACGAGCAGTACTTC. It codes for CSVGGTSGAYEQYF.